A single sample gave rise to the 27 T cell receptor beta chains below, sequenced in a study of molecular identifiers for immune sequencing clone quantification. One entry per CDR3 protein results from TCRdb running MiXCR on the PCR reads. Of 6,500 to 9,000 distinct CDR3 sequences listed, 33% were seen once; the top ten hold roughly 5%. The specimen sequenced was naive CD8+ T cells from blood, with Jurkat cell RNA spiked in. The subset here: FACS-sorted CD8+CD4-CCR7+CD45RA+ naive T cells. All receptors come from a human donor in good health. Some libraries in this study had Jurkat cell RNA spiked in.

The CDR3 region has the DNA TGTGCCAGCGGTCATAATTTATGGGGACAGGGGGCAAGGGACGAGCAGTACTTC. Protein sequence: CASGHNLWGQGARDEQYF. V and J are TRBV4-2 and TRBJ2-7; 12 nucleotides agree with TRBD1. Per germline, CDR1 LGHNA and CDR2 YNFKEQ. The CDR3 is made up of 18 amino acids. The junction had 19 bases not matched to a gene; V was cut back by 8 bases and J by 5 bases.

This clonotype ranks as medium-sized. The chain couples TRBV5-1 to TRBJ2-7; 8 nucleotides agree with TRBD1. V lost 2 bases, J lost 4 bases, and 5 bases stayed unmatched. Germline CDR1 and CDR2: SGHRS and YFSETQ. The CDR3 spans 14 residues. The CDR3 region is CASSLAGQGYEQYF. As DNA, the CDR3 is TGCGCCAGCAGCTTAGCAGGACAGGGTTACGAGCAGTACTTC.

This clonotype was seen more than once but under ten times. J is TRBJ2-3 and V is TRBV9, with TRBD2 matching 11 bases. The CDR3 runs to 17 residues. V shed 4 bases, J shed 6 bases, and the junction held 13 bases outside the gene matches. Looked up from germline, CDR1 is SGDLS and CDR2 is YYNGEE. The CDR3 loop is CASSTQTSGTSWDTQYF. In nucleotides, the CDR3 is TGTGCCAGCAGCACCCAGACTAGCGGGACCTCCTGGGATACGCAGTATTTT.

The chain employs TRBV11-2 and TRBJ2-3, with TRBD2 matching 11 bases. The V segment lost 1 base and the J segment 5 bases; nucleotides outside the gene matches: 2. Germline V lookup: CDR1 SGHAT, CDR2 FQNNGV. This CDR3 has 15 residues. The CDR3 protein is CASSLVTSGRDTQYF. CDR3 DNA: TGTGCCAGCAGCTTAGTAACTAGCGGGAGAGATACGCAGTATTTT.

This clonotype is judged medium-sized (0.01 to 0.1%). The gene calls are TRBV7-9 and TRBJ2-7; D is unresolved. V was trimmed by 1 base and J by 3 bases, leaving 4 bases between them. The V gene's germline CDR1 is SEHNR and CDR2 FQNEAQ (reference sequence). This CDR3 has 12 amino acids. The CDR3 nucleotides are TGTGCCAGCAGCTTAGTAAGCTACGAGCAGTACTTC. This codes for CASSLVSYEQYF.

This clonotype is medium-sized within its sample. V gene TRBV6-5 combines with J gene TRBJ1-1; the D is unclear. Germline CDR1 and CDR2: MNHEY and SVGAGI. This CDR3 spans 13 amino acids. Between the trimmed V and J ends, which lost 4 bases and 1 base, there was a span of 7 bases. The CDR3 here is CASSLQPNTEAFF. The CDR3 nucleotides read TGTGCCAGCAGTTTACAGCCGAACACTGAAGCTTTCTTT.

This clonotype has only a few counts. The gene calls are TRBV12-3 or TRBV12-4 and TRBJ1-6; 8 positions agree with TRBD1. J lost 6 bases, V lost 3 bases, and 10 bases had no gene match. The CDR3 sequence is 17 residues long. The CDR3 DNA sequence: TGTGCCAGCAGTTTCTTCCCCCGCGACAGGGGTAATTCACCCCTCCACTTT. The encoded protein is CASSFFPRDRGNSPLHF.

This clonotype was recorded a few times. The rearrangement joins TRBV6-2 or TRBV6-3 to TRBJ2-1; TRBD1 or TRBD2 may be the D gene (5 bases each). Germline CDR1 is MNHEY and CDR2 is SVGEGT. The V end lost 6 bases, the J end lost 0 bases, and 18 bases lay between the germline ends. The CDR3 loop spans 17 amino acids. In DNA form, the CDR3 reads TGTGCCAGCAGCAAAAACCGGGACCGCAACTCCTACAATGAGCAGTTCTTC. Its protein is CASSKNRDRNSYNEQFF.

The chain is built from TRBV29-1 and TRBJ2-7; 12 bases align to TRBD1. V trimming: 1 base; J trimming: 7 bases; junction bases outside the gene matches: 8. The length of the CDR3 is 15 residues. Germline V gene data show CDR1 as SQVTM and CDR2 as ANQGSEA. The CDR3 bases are TGCAGCGTTGAAGTCCCGGGACAGGGGGCATGGGAGCAGTACTTC. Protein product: CSVEVPGQGAWEQYF.

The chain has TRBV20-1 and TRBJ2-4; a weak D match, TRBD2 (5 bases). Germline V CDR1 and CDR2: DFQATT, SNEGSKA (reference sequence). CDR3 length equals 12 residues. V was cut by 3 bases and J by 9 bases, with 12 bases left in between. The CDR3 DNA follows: TGCAGTGCTAGTACACTAGGTGTCATTCAGTACTTC. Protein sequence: CSASTLGVIQYF.

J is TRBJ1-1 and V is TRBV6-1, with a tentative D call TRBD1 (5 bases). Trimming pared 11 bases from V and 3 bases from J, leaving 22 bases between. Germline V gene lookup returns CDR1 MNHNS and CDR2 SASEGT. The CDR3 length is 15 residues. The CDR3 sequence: CAGQPFHGAHTEAFF. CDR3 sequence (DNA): TGTGCCGGCCAACCCTTCCACGGGGCCCACACTGAAGCTTTCTTT.

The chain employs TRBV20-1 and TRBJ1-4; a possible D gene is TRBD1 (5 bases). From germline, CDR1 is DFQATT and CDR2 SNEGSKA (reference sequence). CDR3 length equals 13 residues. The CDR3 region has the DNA TGCAGCGAGTTGCAGGGTGAGGCGAGTCAACTGTTTTTT. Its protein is CSELQGEASQLFF.

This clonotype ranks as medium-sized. For the CDR3, the DNA is TGTGCCAGCAGGGAAACGCGGGGCCAGCCCCAGCATTTT. Translation: CASRETRGQPQHF. The chain couples TRBV28 to TRBJ1-5; possibly TRBD1 for D (5 bases). Germline loops: CDR1 MDHEN, CDR2 SYDVKM. The V end lost 6 bases, the J end lost 7 bases, and 13 bases lay between the germline ends. The CDR3 has 13 residues.

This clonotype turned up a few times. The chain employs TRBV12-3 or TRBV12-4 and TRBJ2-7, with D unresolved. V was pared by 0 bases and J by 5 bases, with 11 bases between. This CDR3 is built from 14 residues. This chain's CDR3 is CASSLAPGHNEQYF. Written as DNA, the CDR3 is TGTGCCAGCAGTTTAGCGCCAGGCCACAACGAGCAGTACTTC.

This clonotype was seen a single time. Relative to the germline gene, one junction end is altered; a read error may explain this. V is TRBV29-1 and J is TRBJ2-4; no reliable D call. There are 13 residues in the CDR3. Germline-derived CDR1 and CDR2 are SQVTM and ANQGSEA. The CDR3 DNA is TGCAGCGTTGTTGGGCAGACCATAAACACTCAGCACTTC. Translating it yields CSVVGQTINTQHF.

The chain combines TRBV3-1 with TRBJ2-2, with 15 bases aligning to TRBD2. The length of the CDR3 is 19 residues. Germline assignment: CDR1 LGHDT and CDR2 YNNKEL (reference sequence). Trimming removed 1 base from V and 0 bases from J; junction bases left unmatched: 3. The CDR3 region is CASSQGTSGRVTNTGELFF. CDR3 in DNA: TGTGCCAGCAGCCAAGGGACTAGCGGGAGGGTAACGAACACCGGGGAGCTGTTTTTT.

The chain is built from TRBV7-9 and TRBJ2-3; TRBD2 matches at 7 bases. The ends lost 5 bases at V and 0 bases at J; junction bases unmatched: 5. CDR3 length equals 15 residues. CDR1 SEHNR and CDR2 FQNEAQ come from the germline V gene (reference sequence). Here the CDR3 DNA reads TGTGCCAGCAGCCCGGGGGGTTCTAGCACAGATACGCAGTATTTT. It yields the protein CASSPGGSSTDTQYF.

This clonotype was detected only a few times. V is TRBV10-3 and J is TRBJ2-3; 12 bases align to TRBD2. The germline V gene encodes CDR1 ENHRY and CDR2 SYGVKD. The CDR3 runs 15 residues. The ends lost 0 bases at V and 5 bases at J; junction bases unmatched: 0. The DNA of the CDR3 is TGTGCCATCAGTGAGTCGGGACTAGCGGGAGATACGCAGTATTTT. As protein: CAISESGLAGDTQYF.

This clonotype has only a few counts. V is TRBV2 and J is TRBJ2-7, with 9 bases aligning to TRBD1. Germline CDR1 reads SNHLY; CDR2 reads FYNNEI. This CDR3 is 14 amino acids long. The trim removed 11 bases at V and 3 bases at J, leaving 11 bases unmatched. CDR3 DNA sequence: TGTGCCCAGTCACCCGGGACAGGGATCTACGAGCAGTACTTC. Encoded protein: CAQSPGTGIYEQYF.

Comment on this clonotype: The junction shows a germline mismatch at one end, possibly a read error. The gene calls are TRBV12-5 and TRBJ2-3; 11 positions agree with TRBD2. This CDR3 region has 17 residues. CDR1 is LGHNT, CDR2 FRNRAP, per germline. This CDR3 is CAGGLSLAGDFIDTQYF. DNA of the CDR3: TGTGCTGGTGGTTTGTCACTAGCGGGAGATTTTATAGATACGCAGTATTTT.

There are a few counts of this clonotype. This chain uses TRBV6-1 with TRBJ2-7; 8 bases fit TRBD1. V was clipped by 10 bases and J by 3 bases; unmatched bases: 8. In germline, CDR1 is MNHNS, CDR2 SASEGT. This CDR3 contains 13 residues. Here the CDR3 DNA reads TGTGCCACCTTTCGGACAGGGAGCTACGAGCAGTACTTC. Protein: CATFRTGSYEQYF.

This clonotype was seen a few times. The CDR3 DNA reads TGTGCCAGCTCACCACCGACGGCAGAAGAGACCCAGTACTTC. Amino acids: CASSPPTAEETQYF. The V and J genes are TRBV18 and TRBJ2-5, with D hard to call. Germline-derived CDR1 and CDR2 are KGHSH and LQKENI. This CDR3 comprises 14 residues. Trimming shortened V by 0 bases and J by 3 bases, and 8 bases separated the two germline ends.

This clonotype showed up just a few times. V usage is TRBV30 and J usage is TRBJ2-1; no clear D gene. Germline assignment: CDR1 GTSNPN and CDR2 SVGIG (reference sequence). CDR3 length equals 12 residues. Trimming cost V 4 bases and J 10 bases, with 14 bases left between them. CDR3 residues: CAWTLTTPEQFF. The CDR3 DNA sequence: TGTGCCTGGACCTTGACGACCCCAGAGCAGTTCTTC. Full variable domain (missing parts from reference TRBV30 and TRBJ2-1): SQTIHQWPATLVQPVGSPLSLECTVEGTSNPNLYWYRQAAGRGLQLLFYSVGIGQISSEVPQNLSASRPQDRQFILSSKKLLLSDSGFYLCAWTLTTPEQFFGPGTRLTVL.

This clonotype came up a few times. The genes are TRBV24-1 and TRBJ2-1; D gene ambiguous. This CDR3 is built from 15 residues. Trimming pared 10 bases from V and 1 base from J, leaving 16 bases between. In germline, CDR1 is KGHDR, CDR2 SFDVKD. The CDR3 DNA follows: TGTGCCACGAAGAGCGCTCAAGGGTCCTACAATGAGCAGTTCTTC. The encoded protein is CATKSAQGSYNEQFF.

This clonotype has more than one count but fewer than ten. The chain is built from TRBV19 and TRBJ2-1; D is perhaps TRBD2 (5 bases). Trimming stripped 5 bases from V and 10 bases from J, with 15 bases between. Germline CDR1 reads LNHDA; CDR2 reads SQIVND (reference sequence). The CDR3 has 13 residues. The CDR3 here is CASSPTLGEEQFF. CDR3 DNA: TGTGCCAGTAGTCCGACCCTGGGAGAAGAGCAGTTCTTC.

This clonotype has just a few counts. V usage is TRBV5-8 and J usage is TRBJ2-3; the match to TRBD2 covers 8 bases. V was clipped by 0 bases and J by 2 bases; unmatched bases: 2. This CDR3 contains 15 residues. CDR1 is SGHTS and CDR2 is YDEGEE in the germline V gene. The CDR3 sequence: CASSLELAVTDTQYF. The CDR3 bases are TGTGCCAGCAGCTTGGAACTAGCGGTCACAGATACGCAGTATTTT.

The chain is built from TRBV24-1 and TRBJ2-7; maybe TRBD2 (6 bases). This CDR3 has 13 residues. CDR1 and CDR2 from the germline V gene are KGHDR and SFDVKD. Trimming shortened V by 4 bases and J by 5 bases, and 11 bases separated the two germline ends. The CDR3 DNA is TGTGCCACCAGTGAATGGGGGGTCGACGAGCAGTACTTC. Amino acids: CATSEWGVDEQYF.